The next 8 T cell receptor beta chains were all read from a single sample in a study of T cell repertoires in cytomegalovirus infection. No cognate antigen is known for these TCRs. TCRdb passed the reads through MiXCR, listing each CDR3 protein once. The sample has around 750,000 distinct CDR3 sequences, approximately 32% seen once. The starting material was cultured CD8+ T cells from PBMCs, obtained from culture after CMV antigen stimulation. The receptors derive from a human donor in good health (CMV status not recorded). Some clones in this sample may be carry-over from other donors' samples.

CDR3 loop: CASSPSRGGPQETQYF. The DNA for the CDR3 is TGTGCCAGCAGCCCGAGCAGGGGGGGCCCCCAAGAGACCCAGTACTTC. The V gene is TRBV7-9, the J gene TRBJ2-5, with D perhaps given as TRBD1 or TRBD2 (7 bases each). Germline V gene data show CDR1 as SEHNR and CDR2 as FQNEAQ (reference sequence). This CDR3 comprises 16 residues. V lost 5 bases and J lost 1, with 17 bases in between.

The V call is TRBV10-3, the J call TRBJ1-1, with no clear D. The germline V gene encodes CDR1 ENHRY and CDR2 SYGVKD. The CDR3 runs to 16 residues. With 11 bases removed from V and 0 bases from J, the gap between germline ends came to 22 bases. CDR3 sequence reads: CAPRAGSGGMNTEAFF. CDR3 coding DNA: TGTGCCCCGCGGGCGGGGTCGGGAGGGATGAACACTGAAGCTTTCTTT.

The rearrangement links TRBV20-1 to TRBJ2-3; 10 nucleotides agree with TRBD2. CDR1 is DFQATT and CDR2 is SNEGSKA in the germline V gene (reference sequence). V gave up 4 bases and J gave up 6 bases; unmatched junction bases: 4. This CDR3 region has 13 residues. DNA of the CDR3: TGCAGTGCTACACGAGCGGGGGGGGATACGCAGTATTTT. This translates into CSATRAGGDTQYF.

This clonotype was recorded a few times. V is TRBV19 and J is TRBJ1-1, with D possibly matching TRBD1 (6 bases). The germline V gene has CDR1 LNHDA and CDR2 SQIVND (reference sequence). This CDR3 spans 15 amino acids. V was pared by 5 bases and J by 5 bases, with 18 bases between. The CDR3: CASSAPMGGRTEAFF. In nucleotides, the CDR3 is TGTGCCAGTAGTGCCCCGATGGGGGGGCGGACTGAAGCTTTCTTT.

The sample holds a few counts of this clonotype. CDR3 amino acids: CASSLVGGSYGYTF. Written as DNA, the CDR3 is TGTGCCAGCAGTTTGGTAGGGGGAAGCTATGGCTACACCTTC. The J gene is TRBJ1-2, the V gene TRBV12-3 or TRBV12-4; tentatively, D is TRBD1 (6 bases). Trimming removed 3 bases at V and 4 bases at J, with 12 bases between. The CDR3 sequence is 14 residues long.

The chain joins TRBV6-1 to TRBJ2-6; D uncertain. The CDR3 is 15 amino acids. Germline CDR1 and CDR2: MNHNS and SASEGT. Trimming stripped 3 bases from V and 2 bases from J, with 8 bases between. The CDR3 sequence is CASSDLGTGANVLTF. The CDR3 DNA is TGTGCCAGCAGTGATTTGGGGACTGGGGCCAACGTCCTGACTTTC.

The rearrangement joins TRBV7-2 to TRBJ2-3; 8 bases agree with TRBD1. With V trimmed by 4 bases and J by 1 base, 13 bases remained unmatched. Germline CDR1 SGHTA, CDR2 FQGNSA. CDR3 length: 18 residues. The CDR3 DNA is TGTGCCAGCAGCTCACCCGATTCGGACAGGGCGGGCACAGATACGCAGTATTTT. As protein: CASSSPDSDRAGTDTQYF.

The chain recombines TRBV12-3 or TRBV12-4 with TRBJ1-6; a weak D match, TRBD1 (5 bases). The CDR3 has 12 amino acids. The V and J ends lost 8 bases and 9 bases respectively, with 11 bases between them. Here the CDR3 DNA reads TGTGCCAGCTATAGGGGTAGTTCACCCCTCCACTTT. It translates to CASYRGSSPLHF.